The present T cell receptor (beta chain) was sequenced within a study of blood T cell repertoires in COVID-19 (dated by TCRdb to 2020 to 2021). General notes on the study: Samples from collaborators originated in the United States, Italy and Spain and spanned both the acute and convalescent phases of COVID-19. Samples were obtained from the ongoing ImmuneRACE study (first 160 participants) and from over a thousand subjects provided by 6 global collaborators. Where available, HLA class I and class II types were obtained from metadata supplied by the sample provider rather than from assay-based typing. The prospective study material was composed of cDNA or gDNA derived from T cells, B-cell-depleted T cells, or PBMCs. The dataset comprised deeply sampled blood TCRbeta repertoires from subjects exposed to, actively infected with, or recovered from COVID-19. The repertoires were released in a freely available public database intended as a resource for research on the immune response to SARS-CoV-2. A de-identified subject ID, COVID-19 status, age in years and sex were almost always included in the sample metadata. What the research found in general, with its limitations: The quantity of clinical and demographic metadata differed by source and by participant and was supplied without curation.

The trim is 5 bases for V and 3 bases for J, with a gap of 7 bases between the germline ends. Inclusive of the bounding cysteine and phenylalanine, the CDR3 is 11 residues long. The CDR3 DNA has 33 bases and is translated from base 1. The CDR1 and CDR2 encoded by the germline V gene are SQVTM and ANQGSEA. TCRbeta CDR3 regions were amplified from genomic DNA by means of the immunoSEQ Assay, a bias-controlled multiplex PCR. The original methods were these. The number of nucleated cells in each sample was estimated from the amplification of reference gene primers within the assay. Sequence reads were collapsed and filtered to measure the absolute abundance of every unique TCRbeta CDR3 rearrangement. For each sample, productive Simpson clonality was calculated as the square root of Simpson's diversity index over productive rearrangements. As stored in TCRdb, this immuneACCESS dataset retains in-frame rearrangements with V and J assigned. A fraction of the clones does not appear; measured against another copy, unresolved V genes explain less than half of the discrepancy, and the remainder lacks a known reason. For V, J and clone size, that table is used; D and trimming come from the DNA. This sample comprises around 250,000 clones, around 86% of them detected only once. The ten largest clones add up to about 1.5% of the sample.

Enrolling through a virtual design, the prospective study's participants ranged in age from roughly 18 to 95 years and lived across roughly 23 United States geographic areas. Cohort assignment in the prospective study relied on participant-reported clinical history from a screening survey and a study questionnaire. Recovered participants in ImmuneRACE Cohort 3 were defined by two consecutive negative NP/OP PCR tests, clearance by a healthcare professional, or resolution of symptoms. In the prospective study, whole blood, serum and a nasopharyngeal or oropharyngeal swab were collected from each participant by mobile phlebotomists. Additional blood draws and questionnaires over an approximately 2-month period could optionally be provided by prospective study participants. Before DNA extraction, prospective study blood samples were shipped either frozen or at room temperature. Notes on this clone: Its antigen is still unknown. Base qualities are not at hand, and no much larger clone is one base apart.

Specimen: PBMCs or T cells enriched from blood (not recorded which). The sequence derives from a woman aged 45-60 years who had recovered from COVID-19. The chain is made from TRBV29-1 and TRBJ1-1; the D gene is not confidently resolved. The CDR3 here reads CSVTPDTEAFF. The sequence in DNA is TGCAGCGTTACTCCGGACACTGAAGCTTTCTTT.